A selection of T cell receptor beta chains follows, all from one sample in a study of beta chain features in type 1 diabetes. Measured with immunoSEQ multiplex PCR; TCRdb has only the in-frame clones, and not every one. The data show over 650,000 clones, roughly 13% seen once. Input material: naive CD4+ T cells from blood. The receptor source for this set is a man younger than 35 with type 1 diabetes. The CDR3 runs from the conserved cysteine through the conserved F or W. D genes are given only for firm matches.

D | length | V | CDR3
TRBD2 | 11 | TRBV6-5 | CASSYGTITYF
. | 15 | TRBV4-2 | CASSQDSLSYNEQFF
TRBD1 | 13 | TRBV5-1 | CASSRGQQETQYF
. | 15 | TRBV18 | CASSPTGGSSYEQYF
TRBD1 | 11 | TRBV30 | CAWGTVYEQYF
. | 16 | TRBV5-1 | CASSLSWDSTYNEQFF
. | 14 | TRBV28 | CASSTGWGVGELFF
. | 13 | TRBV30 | CALTTIDNSPLHF
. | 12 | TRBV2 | CASFREINEQFF
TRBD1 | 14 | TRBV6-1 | CASSETGTGETQYF
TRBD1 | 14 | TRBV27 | CASSPDDRDGGAFF
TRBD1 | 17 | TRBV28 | CASSSPSDRGEIYGYTF
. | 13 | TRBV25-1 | CASSDLGGNEQFF
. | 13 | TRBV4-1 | CASRVELHTEAFF
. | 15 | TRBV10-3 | CAIGKTGSFQETQYF
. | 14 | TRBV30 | CAWSGTVSGNTIYF
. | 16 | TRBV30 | CAWSVRTYYLGYGYTF
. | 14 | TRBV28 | CASRMGAGNQPQHF
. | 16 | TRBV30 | CAWSVLPTAMNTEAFF
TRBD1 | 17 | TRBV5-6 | CASSQEWTGGAWETQYF
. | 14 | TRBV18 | CASSPRDMNTEAFF
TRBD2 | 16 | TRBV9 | CASSPGTSGSQDTQYF
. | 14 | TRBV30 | CAWSVTLGNNEQFF
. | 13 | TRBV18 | CASSQTGNQPQHF
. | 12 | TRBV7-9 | CASSLMGRVQHF
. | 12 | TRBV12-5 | CASAVGGQPQHF
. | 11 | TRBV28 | CATGWQETQYF
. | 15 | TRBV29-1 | CSVRASLVQNTEAFF
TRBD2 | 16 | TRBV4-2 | CASSQSGTSGTGELFF
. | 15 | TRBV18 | CASSPHRDWDTEAFF
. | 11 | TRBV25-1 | CASSGWETQYF
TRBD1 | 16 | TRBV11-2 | CASSLASQGGTDTQYF
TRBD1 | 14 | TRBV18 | CASSPDRALYEQYF
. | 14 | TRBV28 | CASSLPTTGEKLFF
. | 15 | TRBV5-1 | CASSQNLEGMYEQYF
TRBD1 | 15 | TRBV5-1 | CASSLGQGSGYGYTF
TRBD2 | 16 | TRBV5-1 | CASTSSSTSGGYEQYF
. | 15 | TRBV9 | CASSVLGWAGDEQYF
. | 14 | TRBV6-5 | CASSWSRDLRTQYF
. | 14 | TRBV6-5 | CASRQQGYNSPLHF
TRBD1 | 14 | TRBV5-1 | CASTLDRESDTQYF
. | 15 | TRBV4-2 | CASNQDPTSTDTQYF
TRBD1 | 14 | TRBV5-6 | CASSLDRGAETQYF
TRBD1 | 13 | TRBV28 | CASSLGQHYGYTF
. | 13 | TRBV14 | CASSQETRGEQYF
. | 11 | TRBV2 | CATGVDTEAFF
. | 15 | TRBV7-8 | CASSGGPLTSYEQYF
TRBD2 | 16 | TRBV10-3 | CAISERGLAGLNEQFF
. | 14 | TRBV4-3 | CASSQLSPPGHQFF
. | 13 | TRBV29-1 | CSVEVSAGPGQYF
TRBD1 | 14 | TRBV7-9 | CASSPDRGLQPQHF
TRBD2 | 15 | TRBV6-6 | CASSGRAGTEETQYF
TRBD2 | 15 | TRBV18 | CASSPPGLAAYEQYF
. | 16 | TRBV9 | CASSVGGRGTNNEQFF
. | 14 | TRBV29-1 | CSVERDGSKDEQYF
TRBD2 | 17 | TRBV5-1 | CASSQGLAGDTQETQYF
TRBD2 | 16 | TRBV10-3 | CAISETGLAGYNEQFF
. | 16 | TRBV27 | CASSLRHNSGANVLTF